These 17 T cell receptor beta chains came from one sample sequenced in a study of blood T cell repertoires in COVID-19. Produced via immunoSEQ multiplex PCR; TCRdb's table is partial and in-frame only. Among around 310,000 clones listed, 80% to 90% were seen once. Sequencing was done on a sample of PBMCs or T cells enriched from blood (not recorded which). These receptors came from a man under 40 who had recovered from COVID-19.

This clone was detected only once. This chain connects TRBV30 to TRBJ2-3; TRBD1 might be the D (7 bases). Trimming took 2 bases from V and 0 from J, leaving 12 bases between them. The CDR3 is 15 amino acids. The germline CDR1 and CDR2 sequences are GTSNPN and SVGIG (reference sequence). In DNA form, the CDR3 reads TGTGCCTGGAGTTCGGGGGACAGCAGCACAGATACGCAGTATTTT. This gives the protein CAWSSGDSSTDTQYF.

V is TRBV4-1 and J is TRBJ1-6; D is ambiguous. V lost 1 base, J lost 7 bases, and 17 bases lay in between. The CDR3 has 17 residues. Germline loops: CDR1 MGHRA, CDR2 YSYEKL. The CDR3 here is CASSQVRALSLNSPLHF. The DNA of the CDR3 is TGCGCCAGCAGCCAAGTGAGGGCTCTATCCTTAAATTCACCCCTCCACTTT.

The chain has TRBV10-3 and TRBJ1-2; a possible D gene is TRBD1 (5 bases). The CDR3 contains 15 residues. The V end lost 10 bases, the J end lost 6 bases, and 24 bases lay between the germline ends. The germline gives CDR1 ENHRY, CDR2 SYGVKD. This CDR3 is CATMAPQMVRDGYTF. The CDR3 bases are TGTGCCACGATGGCCCCGCAGATGGTCAGGGATGGCTACACCTTC.

The J gene is TRBJ2-3, the V gene TRBV29-1, with D perhaps TRBD2 (5 bases). Trimming left V 7 bases short and J 6 bases short, with 11 bases between. The V gene's germline CDR1 is SQVTM and CDR2 ANQGSEA. This CDR3 has 11 amino acids. CDR3 in DNA: TGCAGCGCTGGGAGTTCGGATACGCAGTATTTT. Protein: CSAGSSDTQYF.

This clone was recorded only once. V and J are TRBV6-2 or TRBV6-3 and TRBJ2-4, with TRBD2 matching over 7 bases. With 4 bases clipped from V and 7 bases from J, the junction kept 4 bases outside the gene matches. From germline, CDR1 is MNHEY and CDR2 SVGEGT. This CDR3 is built from 13 residues. CDR3 protein: CASSWTSPNIQYF. DNA of the CDR3: TGTGCCAGCAGTTGGACTAGTCCCAACATTCAGTACTTC.

This chain connects TRBV5-1 to TRBJ1-6; D unresolved. Trimming cost V 2 bases and J 0 bases, with 9 bases left between them. This CDR3 is built from 16 residues. Per the germline V gene, CDR1 is SGHRS and CDR2 is YFSETQ. The CDR3 DNA follows: TGCGCCAGCAGCTTCGCAGCGGGCTCCTATAATTCACCCCTCCACTTT. Amino acids: CASSFAAGSYNSPLHF.

The CDR3 protein is CASSVQGAGELFF. CDR3 coding DNA: TGTGCCAGCAGTGTACAGGGGGCCGGGGAGCTGTTTTTT. The V call is TRBV27, the J call TRBJ2-2, with 8 positions matching TRBD1. The CDR3 totals 13 residues. Unmatched junction bases numbered 2, after V lost 5 bases and J lost 6 bases. Looked up from germline, CDR1 is MNHEY and CDR2 is SMNVEV (reference sequence).

This rearrangement joins TRBV5-1 to TRBJ1-1, with 10 nucleotides matching TRBD1. This CDR3 spans 14 amino acids. Trimming at V came to 5 bases and at J to 3 bases, leaving 4 bases not matched to a gene. The V gene's germline CDR1 is SGHRS and CDR2 YFSETQ. The CDR3 loop is CASRSDRGHTEAFF. CDR3 nucleotide sequence: TGCGCCAGCAGGTCTGACAGGGGGCACACTGAAGCTTTCTTT.

The gene calls are TRBV2 and TRBJ1-1; a possible D gene is TRBD1 (5 bases). This CDR3 comprises 13 residues. From germline, CDR1 is SNHLY and CDR2 FYNNEI. V lost 6 bases and J lost 6, with 14 bases in between. The CDR3 sequence is CASRRQPAAEAFF. The CDR3 nucleotides are TGTGCCAGCAGAAGACAGCCTGCGGCTGAAGCTTTCTTT.

This rearrangement joins TRBV19 to TRBJ2-6; 8 bases line up with TRBD1. The CDR3 has 15 amino acids. Germline V gene lookup returns CDR1 LNHDA and CDR2 SQIVND (reference sequence). After removal of 6 bases from V and 4 bases from J, the junction contained 5 bases not matched to a gene. CDR3 protein: CASSLQGEGANVLTF. The CDR3, as DNA: TGTGCCAGTAGCCTACAGGGGGAAGGGGCCAACGTCCTGACTTTC. The whole variable domain, filled in from reference TRBV19 and TRBJ2-6, reads DGGITQSPKYLFRKEGQNVTLSCEQNLNHDAMYWYRQDPGQGLRLIYYSQIVNDFQKGDIAEGYSVSREKKESFPLTVTSAQKNPTAFYLCASSLQGEGANVLTFGAGSRLTVL.

V gene TRBV18 combines with J gene TRBJ1-3, with no clear D. The length of the CDR3 is 18 residues. Trimming stripped 2 bases from V and 0 bases from J, with 17 bases between. Germline V gene data show CDR1 as KGHSH and CDR2 as LQKENI. The CDR3 DNA sequence: TGTGCCAGCTCACCATTGTTGCAGGCCGTGAGCTCTGGAAACACCATATATTTT. It translates to CASSPLLQAVSSGNTIYF.

The rearrangement links TRBV28 to TRBJ1-2; 9 nucleotides align to TRBD1. CDR1 MDHEN and CDR2 SYDVKM come from the germline V gene. The CDR3 covers 16 residues. J lost 1 base, V lost 4 bases, and 7 bases had no gene match. The CDR3 DNA is TGTGCCAGCAGTTCGGGGGACAGGGTCGGTAACTATGGCTACACCTTC. Translation gives CASSSGDRVGNYGYTF.

The chain joins TRBV5-1 to TRBJ2-7; 15 bases are shared with TRBD2. The germline gives CDR1 SGHRS, CDR2 YFSETQ. V was pared by 5 bases and J by 7 bases, with 16 bases of the junction left unmatched. The CDR3 loop spans 18 amino acids. CDR3 sequence reads: CASRRGGTSGGPVGEQYF. The CDR3 DNA reads TGCGCCAGCAGGCGCGGCGGGACTAGCGGGGGGCCGGTCGGGGAGCAGTACTTC.

This chain connects TRBV19 to TRBJ1-1, with D hard to call. The ends were cut back, 1 base at V and 1 base at J, with 7 bases in the middle. CDR3 length: 14 amino acids. Germline CDR1 reads LNHDA; CDR2 reads SQIVND (reference sequence). CDR3 DNA sequence: TGTGCCAGTAGTATAGTACACAGGAACACTGAAGCTTTCTTT. It is translated as CASSIVHRNTEAFF.

This rearrangement joins TRBV6-5 to TRBJ2-3; 7 bases are shared with TRBD1. The CDR3 sequence is 15 residues long. Germline-derived CDR1 and CDR2 are MNHEY and SVGAGI. V shed 2 bases, J shed 2 bases, and the junction held 4 bases outside the gene matches. The CDR3 nucleotides read TGTGCCAGCAGTTACACAGGGGCCGTCACAGATACGCAGTATTTT. Amino acid sequence: CASSYTGAVTDTQYF.

In this sample, this clone turned up a few times. V and J are TRBV9 and TRBJ2-2; D uncertain. The length of the CDR3 is 15 residues. Germline assignment: CDR1 SGDLS and CDR2 YYNGEE. Trimming pared 0 bases from V and 3 bases from J, leaving 9 bases between. CDR3 sequence reads: CASSVGTVHTGELFF. CDR3 coding DNA: TGTGCCAGCAGCGTAGGAACAGTCCACACCGGGGAGCTGTTTTTT.

This rearrangement joins TRBV4-1 to TRBJ1-1; 10 bases line up with TRBD1. Germline CDR1 reads MGHRA; CDR2 reads YSYEKL. CDR3 length: 14 amino acids. With 3 bases clipped from V and 10 bases from J, the junction kept 8 bases outside the gene matches. CDR3 bases: TGCGCCAGCAGCCAGGGTGGGACAGGGGTCCCAGCTTTCTTT. This sequence encodes CASSQGGTGVPAFF.